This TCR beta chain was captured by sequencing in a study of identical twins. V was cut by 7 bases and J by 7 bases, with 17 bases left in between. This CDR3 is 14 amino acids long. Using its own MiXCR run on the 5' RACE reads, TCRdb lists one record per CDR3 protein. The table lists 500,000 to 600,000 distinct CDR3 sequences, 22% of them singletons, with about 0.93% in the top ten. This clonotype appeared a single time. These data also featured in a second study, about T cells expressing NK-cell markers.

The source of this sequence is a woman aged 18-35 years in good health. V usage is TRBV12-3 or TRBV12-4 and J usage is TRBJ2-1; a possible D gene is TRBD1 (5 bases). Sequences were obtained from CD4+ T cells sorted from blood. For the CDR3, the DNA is TGTGCCAGCACCCAACTGGCTGGGGCTAATGAGCAGTTCTTC. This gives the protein CASTQLAGANEQFF.